The T cell receptor beta chain described here comes from a study of cytomegalovirus exposure and HLA in healthy donors. Vbeta (60) and Jbeta (13) primers were used in the PCR. Assay used: immunoSEQ multiplex PCR; TCRdb lists only in-frame clones, some missing. Among roughly 100,000 clones listed, more than 65% were seen once. The CDR3 runs to 13 residues. V was shortened by 5 bases and J by 0 bases, with 8 bases between the two germline ends. The germline CDR1 and CDR2 sequences are SGHKS and YYEKEE (reference sequence). The chain carries TRBV5-5 and TRBJ1-2; tentative D call: TRBD1 (5 bases). Input material: PBMCs. This TCR derives from a woman in her late teens or twenties in good health and CMV-seropositive. The CDR3 reads CASRATANYGYTF. The CDR3 DNA reads TGTGCCAGCAGAGCGACAGCTAACTATGGCTACACCTTC. The full variable domain, in which reference TRBV5-5 and TRBJ1-2 provide the parts outside the CDR3, is DAGVTQSPTHLIKTRGQQVTLRCSPISGHKSVSWYQQVLGQGPQFIFQYYEKEERGRGNFPDRFSARQFPNYSSELNVNALLLGDSALYLCASRATANYGYTFGSGTRLTVV.